This passage covers 15 T cell receptor beta chains from one sample sequenced in a study of blood T cell repertoires in COVID-19 (dated by TCRdb to the early 2020s). The library was prepared using the immunoSEQ multiplex PCR assay. In its TCRdb copy, this immuneACCESS table keeps in-frame sequences only and misses some clones. Where compared with another copy, unresolved V genes explain less than half of these, and the others have no known cause. The sample table shows about 280,000 clones, and roughly 85% are seen once. The top ten constitute 8% to 9.5% of the sample. The sample was peripheral blood. The receptors here all came from a woman aged 50 to 60 who had recovered from COVID-19.

Here the CDR3 reads CASSSRPLPRSTDTQYF. The CDR3 bases are TGTGCCAGCAGTTCAAGACCATTACCCAGGAGCACAGATACGCAGTATTTT. The chain links TRBV6-2 or TRBV6-3 to TRBJ2-3; D is undetermined. The CDR3 length is 17 residues. Germline loops: CDR1 MNHEY, CDR2 SVGEGT. V was clipped by 4 bases and J by 0 bases, with 17 bases between them.

The chain recombines TRBV28 with TRBJ2-7, with 8 bases that match TRBD2. This CDR3 comprises 18 residues. J gave up 4 bases and V 1 base, and 15 bases lay outside the gene matches. CDR1 is MDHEN, CDR2 SYDVKM, per germline. In nucleotides, the CDR3 is TGTGCCAGCAGTTTATCGAGAGCCGGGACTAGGGTTAGGTACGAGCAGTACTTC. Its translation: CASSLSRAGTRVRYEQYF.

This clone was seen just once. This chain's CDR3 is CASSLYGDEQFF. In DNA form, the CDR3 reads TGTGCCAGCAGTTTGTACGGTGATGAGCAGTTCTTC. The V and J genes are TRBV27 and TRBJ2-1; no clear D. Germline V gene lookup returns CDR1 MNHEY and CDR2 SMNVEV (reference sequence). The CDR3 is made up of 12 amino acids. The V end lost 3 bases, the J end lost 8 bases, and 8 bases lay between the germline ends.

This CDR3 is CASSRQGLPYEQYF. CDR3 DNA sequence: TGTGCCAGCAGCCGACAGGGGCTACCCTACGAGCAGTACTTC. The J gene is TRBJ2-7, the V gene TRBV7-9, with 8 bases lining up with TRBD1. The CDR3 totals 14 residues. The ends lost 5 bases at V and 2 bases at J; junction bases unmatched: 5. Germline CDR1 reads SEHNR; CDR2 reads FQNEAQ (reference sequence).

The chain joins TRBV6-5 to TRBJ1-4, with TRBD1 identical over 8 bases. CDR1 and CDR2 from the germline V gene are MNHEY and SVGAGI. The V segment lost 8 bases and the J segment 7 bases; nucleotides outside the gene matches: 6. The length of the CDR3 is 13 residues. The CDR3 nucleotides read TGTGCCAGCGTGGCAGGGGGCCTTGAAAAACTGTTTTTT. Translating gives CASVAGGLEKLFF.

V gene TRBV3-1 (or the pseudogene TRBV3-2) combines with J gene TRBJ2-7; weak D call: TRBD1 (5 bases). V was shortened by 0 bases and J by 6 bases, with 15 bases between the two germline ends. CDR1 and CDR2 (germline): LGHDT, YNNKEL (reference sequence). The CDR3 extends over 15 amino acids. The CDR3 is CASSQDLGRRGEQYF. For the CDR3, the DNA is TGTGCCAGCAGCCAAGACCTGGGGCGTCGCGGCGAGCAGTACTTC.

J is TRBJ1-4 and V is TRBV19; D not resolved. The CDR3 totals 12 residues. Germline assignment: CDR1 LNHDA and CDR2 SQIVND (reference sequence). V lost 4 bases and J lost 8, with 8 bases in between. This chain's CDR3 is CASSTRWEKLFF. The DNA for the CDR3 is TGTGCCAGTAGTACCCGGTGGGAAAAACTGTTTTTT. Full variable domain (rest looked up from reference TRBV19 and TRBJ1-4): DGGITQSPKYLFRKEGQNVTLSCEQNLNHDAMYWYRQDPGQGLRLIYYSQIVNDFQKGDIAEGYSVSREKKESFPLTVTSAQKNPTAFYLCASSTRWEKLFFGSGTQLSVL.

The V call is TRBV7-2, the J call TRBJ2-1; 12 nucleotides match TRBD2. This CDR3 is built from 18 residues. V was clipped by 3 bases and J by 5 bases; unmatched bases: 11. Germline-derived CDR1 and CDR2 are SGHTA and FQGNSA. In DNA form, the CDR3 reads TGTGCCAGCAGCTTTCTTCATTTACTAGCGGGAGGCCACAATGAGCAGTTCTTC. This gives the protein CASSFLHLLAGGHNEQFF.

Turning to this clone: One junction end does not reproduce the germline sequence, and a read error may be involved. This chain uses TRBV3-1 (or the pseudogene TRBV3-2) with TRBJ2-3; TRBD2 might be the D (6 bases). Per the germline V gene, CDR1 is LGHDT and CDR2 is YNNKEL (reference sequence). The CDR3 runs to 13 residues. Written as DNA, the CDR3 is TGTGCCAGCAGCCCTACTACTAGCCGGGGAGAGAAATTT. Protein product: CASSPTTSRGEKF.

The gene calls are TRBV19 and TRBJ1-5; weak D call: TRBD1 (6 bases). The V gene's germline CDR1 is LNHDA and CDR2 SQIVND (reference sequence). CDR3 length equals 13 residues. The V gene lost 4 bases and the J gene lost 5 bases, with 9 bases spanning the gap. The CDR3 coding sequence is TGTGCCAGTAGTACGCAGGGGTATCAGCCCCAGCATTTT. It specifies CASSTQGYQPQHF.

The V gene is TRBV28, the J gene TRBJ1-4; the D gene is possibly TRBD1 (6 bases). The CDR3 runs 18 residues. The germline CDR1 and CDR2 sequences are MDHEN and SYDVKM. Trimming removed 2 bases from V and 0 bases from J, with 16 bases in between. The chain's CDR3 is CASSLAGAGTATNEKLFF. The CDR3 DNA reads TGTGCCAGCAGTTTAGCAGGGGCCGGTACTGCAACTAATGAAAAACTGTTTTTT.

The chain links TRBV5-1 to TRBJ2-7; weak D call: TRBD2 (6 bases). The CDR3 is 18 residues long. CDR1 and CDR2 (germline): SGHRS, YFSETQ. Trimming removed 2 bases at V and 2 bases at J, with 23 bases between. The CDR3: CASSFFPSGGAATYEQYF. The CDR3 DNA reads as TGCGCCAGCAGCTTTTTTCCATCTGGAGGGGCCGCTACCTACGAGCAGTACTTC.

There are a few counts of this clone. J is TRBJ1-1 and V is TRBV27; D is unclear. The germline V gene has CDR1 MNHEY and CDR2 SMNVEV (reference sequence). There are 13 residues in the CDR3. V was trimmed by 2 bases and J by 4 bases, leaving 8 bases between them. DNA of the CDR3: TGTGCCAGCAGTTTAACTTCTCGCACTGAAGCTTTCTTT. Translation: CASSLTSRTEAFF.

The genes are TRBV27 and TRBJ1-5; a weak D match, TRBD1 (6 bases). This CDR3 is built from 18 residues. V was shortened by 5 bases and J by 0 bases, with 20 bases between the two germline ends. Germline lookup yields CDR1 MNHEY and CDR2 SMNVEV (reference sequence). The CDR3 DNA is TGTGCCAGCAGTCTAAGGGGGTCAAGTCTTTATAGCAATCAGCCCCAGCATTTT. Its translation: CASSLRGSSLYSNQPQHF.

This chain links TRBV5-1 with TRBJ2-5, with a possible D match to TRBD1 (5 bases). CDR1 SGHRS and CDR2 YFSETQ come from the germline V gene. The length of the CDR3 is 14 residues. V was clipped by 2 bases and J by 4 bases, with 12 bases between them. CDR3 nucleotide sequence: TGCGCCAGCAGCTTTACAGGAGCTCTAGAGACCCAGTACTTC. Protein: CASSFTGALETQYF. Combining the CDR3 with reference TRBV5-1 and TRBJ2-5 gives the whole variable domain KAGVTQTPRYLIKTRGQQVTLSCSPISGHRSVSWYQQTPGQGLQFLFEYFSETQRNKGNFPGRFSGRQFSNSRSEMNVSTLELGDSALYLCASSFTGALETQYFGPGTRLLVL.